These 23 T cell receptor beta chains originate from one sample sequenced in a study of graft-versus-host responses after intestinal transplantation. The data were produced by immunoSEQ multiplex PCR, yet TCRdb's version contains in-frame clones alone and is incomplete. The data show approximately 19,000 clones, 35% to 45% seen once. The sample was alloreactive CD4+ T cells from a mixed lymphocyte reaction culture, taken before intestinal transplant. Documented subset: CFSE-low proliferating T cells sorted from roughly six-day pre-transplant mixed lymphocyte reaction (GvH or HvG direction). These receptors were collected from a human patient who received an intestinal transplant.

The chain uses TRBV5-1 and TRBJ2-1; D unclear. CDR1 is SGHRS and CDR2 is YFSETQ in the germline V gene. V was shortened by 4 bases and J by 2 bases, with 10 bases between the two germline ends. The CDR3 extends over 14 amino acids. The CDR3 DNA reads as TGCGCCAGCAGCAGCCGATTTCCCTACAATGAGCAGTTCTTC. This codes for CASSSRFPYNEQFF.

This chain uses TRBV15 with TRBJ1-1; D not certain. Germline CDR1 and CDR2: LNHNV and YYDKDF (reference sequence). The CDR3 is made up of 13 amino acids. V was trimmed by 3 bases and J by 4 bases, leaving 9 bases between them. The CDR3 loop is CATSSRVGTEAFF. In nucleotides, the CDR3 is TGTGCCACCAGCAGCCGGGTGGGCACTGAAGCTTTCTTT.

This chain links TRBV6-1 with TRBJ2-1, with TRBD2 matching over 11 bases. The V gene end was trimmed by 6 bases and the J gene end by 7 bases; junction bases not matched to a gene: 5. From germline, CDR1 is MNHNS and CDR2 SASEGT. This CDR3 is built from 14 residues. The CDR3 sequence is CASSDLAGGNEQFF. CDR3 DNA sequence: TGTGCCAGCAGCGATTTAGCGGGGGGGAATGAGCAGTTCTTC.

The rearrangement joins TRBV5-1 to TRBJ1-2; D remains unclear. Germline V CDR1 and CDR2: SGHRS, YFSETQ. The CDR3 consists of 15 residues. Trimming removed 4 bases at V and 4 bases at J, with 17 bases between. The CDR3 loop is CASSPSLSTAYGYTF. DNA of the CDR3: TGCGCCAGCAGCCCATCCCTCTCAACGGCCTATGGCTACACCTTC.

This clone was counted only a few times. This sequence joins TRBV6-5 and TRBJ1-5; the D gene is possibly TRBD1 (6 bases). The germline gives CDR1 MNHEY, CDR2 SVGAGI. Between the trimmed V and J ends, which lost 8 bases and 5 bases, there was a span of 13 bases. This CDR3 comprises 13 residues. The CDR3: CASSVRGDQPQHF. The CDR3 DNA is TGTGCCAGCTCTGTCAGGGGAGATCAGCCCCAGCATTTT.

This sequence joins TRBV6-6 and TRBJ2-7; the D is unclear. CDR1 is MNHNY, CDR2 SVGAGI, per germline (reference sequence). This CDR3 has 14 amino acids. Trimming cost V 0 bases and J 3 bases, with 9 bases left between them. The CDR3, as DNA: TGTGCCAGCAGTTACTCTAGACGGAGCTACGAGCAGTACTTC. This translates into CASSYSRRSYEQYF.

This chain links TRBV10-1 with TRBJ1-3; a weak D match, TRBD1 (5 bases). CDR1 and CDR2 from the germline V gene are WNHNN and SYGVQD (reference sequence). V lost 7 bases and J 0 bases, leaving 19 bases between the germline ends. This CDR3 comprises 17 residues. DNA for the CDR3: TGCGCCAGCACCCCGTCAGCAGGGCAGAGCTCTGGAAACACCATATATTTT. This gives the protein CASTPSAGQSSGNTIYF.

V usage is TRBV6-5 and J usage is TRBJ1-1; D not certain. The CDR3 runs 13 residues. The V end lost 5 bases, the J end lost 1 base, and 8 bases lay between the germline ends. Germline V gives CDR1 MNHEY, CDR2 SVGAGI. The CDR3 DNA follows: TGTGCCAGCAGTGTTGAACCGAACACTGAAGCTTTCTTT. This encodes CASSVEPNTEAFF.

CDR3 residues: CASSYSDSERGETQYF. CDR3 sequence (DNA): TGTGCCAGCAGTTACTCGGACTCCGAAAGAGGAGAGACCCAGTACTTC. The chain joins TRBV6-5 to TRBJ2-5; D may be TRBD2 (5 bases). This CDR3 has 16 amino acids. Germline V gives CDR1 MNHEY, CDR2 SVGAGI. V lost 0 bases and J lost 4, with 15 bases in between.

The chain has TRBV7-6 and TRBJ2-5; D is uncertain. Germline CDR1 and CDR2: SGHVS and FNYEAQ. With 3 bases removed from V and 4 bases from J, the gap between germline ends came to 3 bases. The CDR3 is made up of 11 amino acids. DNA of the CDR3: TGTGCCAGCAGCTTTTCAGAGACCCAGTACTTC. Its translation: CASSFSETQYF. Drawing the rest from reference TRBV7-6 and TRBJ2-5, the complete variable domain is GAGVSQSPRYKVTKRGQDVALRCDPISGHVSLYWYRQALGQGPEFLTYFNYEAQQDKSGLPNDRFSAERPEGSISTLTIQRTEQRDSAMYRCASSFSETQYFGPGTRLLVL.

This clone was counted only a few times. This chain links TRBV5-6 with TRBJ1-6; possible D gene TRBD1, 6 bases. Germline CDR1 SGHDT, CDR2 YYEEEE. The CDR3 contains 16 residues. V was pared by 0 bases and J by 4 bases, with 11 bases between. In DNA, the CDR3 is TGTGCCAGCAGCTTGGGCCAGGGGTATTATAATTCACCCCTCCACTTT. Translated, it gives CASSLGQGYYNSPLHF.

This clone was counted a single time. This sequence joins TRBV11-1 and TRBJ2-7, with TRBD1 as a possible D gene (5 bases). CDR3 length: 15 amino acids. Trimming removed 4 bases at V and 6 bases at J, with 19 bases between. CDR1 and CDR2 (germline): SGHAT, FQDESV (reference sequence). CDR3 in DNA: TGTGCCAGCAGCTCCATGAGTAGGGGCATCAGCGAGCAGTACTTC. It encodes CASSSMSRGISEQYF.

This clone was seen more than once but under ten times. The chain joins TRBV7-2 to TRBJ1-5, with D possibly being TRBD1 (6 bases). V lost 3 bases and J lost 1, with 13 bases in between. In germline, CDR1 is SGHTA, CDR2 FQGNSA. This CDR3 has 16 residues. CDR3 DNA: TGTGCCAGCAGCTTGTCCGGGACAAGAAGCAATCAGCCCCAGCATTTT. Amino acids: CASSLSGTRSNQPQHF. Variable domain in full (rest from reference TRBV7-2 and TRBJ1-5): GAGVSQSPSNKVTEKGKDVELRCDPISGHTALYWYRQSLGQGLEFLIYFQGNSAPDKSGLPSDRFSAERTGGSVSTLTIQRTQQEDSAVYLCASSLSGTRSNQPQHFGDGTRLSIL.

The chain links TRBV11-2 to TRBJ1-6; D is ambiguous. The germline V and J ends were trimmed by 1 base and 9 bases, with 4 bases remaining between them. The CDR3 spans 12 residues. Germline lookup yields CDR1 SGHAT and CDR2 FQNNGV. The CDR3 region is CASSLGSSPLHF. The CDR3 bases are TGTGCCAGCAGCTTAGGGAGTTCACCCCTCCACTTT. The whole variable domain, filled in from reference TRBV11-2 and TRBJ1-6, reads EAGVAQSPRYKIIEKRQSVAFWCNPISGHATLYWYQQILGQGPKLLIQFQNNGVVDDSQLPKDRFSAERLKGVDSTLKIQPAKLEDSAVYLCASSLGSSPLHFGNGTRLTVT.

V and J are TRBV2 and TRBJ2-2; D may be TRBD1 (6 bases). The CDR3 has 15 residues. Between the trimmed V and J ends, which lost 6 bases and 5 bases, there was a span of 16 bases. Germline assignment: CDR1 SNHLY and CDR2 FYNNEI. DNA for the CDR3: TGTGCCAGCAGAACCCCGGGACAAGTGACCGGGGAGCTGTTTTTT. Translation gives CASRTPGQVTGELFF.

Only a few counts were recorded for this clone. This rearrangement joins TRBV18 to TRBJ1-1, with 8 positions matching TRBD1. The V segment lost 4 bases and the J segment 3 bases; nucleotides outside the gene matches: 19. This CDR3 is 19 amino acids long. The germline CDR1 and CDR2 sequences are KGHSH and LQKENI. Here the CDR3 DNA reads TGTGCCAGCTCACTAACTTTGACAGGGGTAACCCGACCCTACACTGAAGCTTTCTTT. Its translation: CASSLTLTGVTRPYTEAFF.

This chain's CDR3 is CAIAGARSYNEQFF. The CDR3 DNA follows: TGTGCCATCGCGGGGGCCCGCTCCTACAATGAGCAGTTCTTC. The chain recombines TRBV7-9 with TRBJ2-1; D is perhaps TRBD2 (7 bases). The ends were cut back, 10 bases at V and 0 bases at J, with 13 bases in the middle. CDR1 and CDR2 (germline): SEHNR, FQNEAQ (reference sequence). The CDR3 contains 14 residues.

V gene TRBV30 combines with J gene TRBJ1-2, with 7 bases identical to TRBD1. V lost 5 bases, J lost 8 bases, and 11 bases stayed unmatched. CDR1 is GTSNPN and CDR2 is SVGIG in the germline V gene (reference sequence). The CDR3 runs to 13 residues. CDR3 region: CAWCFGQAGGYTF. CDR3 in DNA: TGTGCCTGGTGCTTCGGACAGGCTGGGGGCTACACCTTC.

This chain links TRBV7-3 with TRBJ2-1, with D possibly being TRBD2 (5 bases). The CDR3 is 12 residues long. The V end lost 3 bases, the J end lost 10 bases, and 10 bases lay between the germline ends. Looked up from germline, CDR1 is SGHTA and CDR2 is FQGTGA. CDR3 bases: TGTGCCAGCAGCTTGGGAGCCCGGGAGCAGTTCTTC. This gives the protein CASSLGAREQFF.

The chain employs TRBV2 and TRBJ1-1, with 8 bases lining up with TRBD1. This CDR3 comprises 13 residues. V gave up 8 bases and J gave up 0 bases; unmatched junction bases: 2. Germline-derived CDR1 and CDR2 are SNHLY and FYNNEI. The CDR3 coding sequence is TGTGCCAGCGACAGGGGTCTGAACACTGAAGCTTTCTTT. It codes for CASDRGLNTEAFF.

The chain carries TRBV7-9 and TRBJ1-4, with TRBD1 identical over 7 bases. With V trimmed by 1 base and J by 10 bases, 6 bases remained unmatched. This CDR3 spans 14 amino acids. Germline assignment: CDR1 SEHNR and CDR2 FQNEAQ (reference sequence). The CDR3 region is CASSLEGAARKLFF. The CDR3 DNA is TGTGCCAGCAGCTTAGAGGGGGCTGCCCGAAAACTGTTTTTT. Based on the CDR3 plus reference TRBV7-9 and TRBJ1-4, the full variable domain is DTGVSQNPRHKITKRGQNVTFRCDPISEHNRLYWYRQTLGQGPEFLTYFQNEAQLEKSRLLSDRFSAERPKGSFSTLEIQRTEQGDSAMYLCASSLEGAARKLFFGSGTQLSVL.

The chain combines TRBV18 with TRBJ2-5; tentative D call: TRBD1 (6 bases). Germline lookup yields CDR1 KGHSH and CDR2 LQKENI. This CDR3 region has 15 residues. Trimming removed 3 bases from V and 2 bases from J, with 13 bases in between. The CDR3 DNA sequence: TGTGCCAGCTCACCCGGGACAACAGGGCAAGAGACCCAGTACTTC. Encoded protein: CASSPGTTGQETQYF. The whole variable domain, filled in from reference TRBV18 and TRBJ2-5, reads NAGVMQNPRHLVRRRGQEARLRCSPMKGHSHVYWYRQLPEEGLKFMVYLQKENIIDESGMPKERFSAEFPKEGPSILRIQQVVRGDSAAYFCASSPGTTGQETQYFGPGTRLLVL.

The rearrangement joins TRBV4-1 to TRBJ1-1, with a possible D match to TRBD1 (5 bases). There are 14 residues in the CDR3. The V gene's germline CDR1 is MGHRA and CDR2 YSYEKL. Deletions cut 4 bases from V and 5 bases from J, with 14 bases between. CDR3 DNA sequence: TGCGCCAGCAGCCCCGACCCGGGGGGGACTGAAGCTTTCTTT. As protein: CASSPDPGGTEAFF.